The source of this T cell receptor beta chain is a study of neurological immune-mediated disorders. Regarding time point: longitudinal time-point 2. This clonotype showed up many times. 5'RACE with 10-nucleotide random UMIs produced the cDNA. TCRdb ran MiXCR on the 5' RACE reads and lists one entry per CDR3 protein. The sample has 100,000 or so distinct CDR3 sequences; 13% are singletons. From germline, CDR1 is MDHEN and CDR2 SYDVKM. The CDR3 sequence is 12 residues long. V was pared by 9 bases and J by 8 bases, with 16 bases between. Material for sequencing was PBMCs. The receptor comes from a female donor with HTLV-1-associated myelopathy (HAM/TSP). The chain recombines TRBV28 with TRBJ1-1; D remains ambiguous. The CDR3 DNA sequence: TGTGCCAGTAAGGGTATGACGGTGGAAGCTTTCTTT. Amino acids: CASKGMTVEAFF. The complete variable domain, with remaining parts taken from reference TRBV28 and TRBJ1-1, reads DVKVTQSSRYLVKRTGEKVFLECVQDMDHENMFWYRQDPGLGLRLIYFSYDVKMKEKGDIPEGYSVSREKKERFSLILESASTNQTSMYLCASKGMTVEAFFGQGTRLTVV.